The present TCR beta chain was sequenced within a study of early T cells in non-severe SARS-CoV-2 infection. Study-wide background: The study sequenced bulk RNA from unsorted whole blood, with chains unpaired.

In germline, CDR1 is LGHNA, CDR2 YNFKEQ. V lost 1 base and J 0 bases, leaving 13 bases between the germline ends. CDR3 size: 16 residues. A single record per CDR3 protein comes from TCRdb applying MiXCR to the 5' RACE reads. The table includes 62,000 or so distinct CDR3 sequences, roughly 9% detected once. This clonotype was detected many times. This receptor was identified in an adult who was a healthcare worker with PCR-confirmed SARS-CoV-2 infection or an uninfected control (not recorded which). V usage is TRBV4-2 and J usage is TRBJ2-7, with TRBD2 as a possible D gene (6 bases). Sample: whole blood, taken at baseline. The CDR3 sequence: CASSQAYGGNSYEQYF. The CDR3 nucleotides are TGTGCCAGCAGCCAAGCGTATGGCGGGAACTCCTACGAGCAGTACTTC.